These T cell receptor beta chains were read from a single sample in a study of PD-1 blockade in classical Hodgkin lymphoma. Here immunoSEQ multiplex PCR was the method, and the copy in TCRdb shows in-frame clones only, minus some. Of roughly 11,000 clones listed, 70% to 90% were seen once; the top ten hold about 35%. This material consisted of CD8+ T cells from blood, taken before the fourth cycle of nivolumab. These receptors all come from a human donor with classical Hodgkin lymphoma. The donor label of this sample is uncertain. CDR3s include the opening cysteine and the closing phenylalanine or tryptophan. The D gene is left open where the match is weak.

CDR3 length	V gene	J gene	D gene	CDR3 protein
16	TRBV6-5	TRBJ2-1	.	CASSSDPPGQWNEQFF
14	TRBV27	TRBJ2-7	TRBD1	CASSAGTGEYEQYF
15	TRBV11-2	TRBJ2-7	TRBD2	CASSPGLAVTYEQYF
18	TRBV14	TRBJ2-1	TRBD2	CASRPGLAGADGVNEQFF
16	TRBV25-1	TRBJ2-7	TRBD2	CASSDGTSGSVNEQYF
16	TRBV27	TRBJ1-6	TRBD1	CASSLLTGGVNSPLHF
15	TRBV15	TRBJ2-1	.	CATSMSWGLYNEQFF
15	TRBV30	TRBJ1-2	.	CAWDPVTHTPYGYTF
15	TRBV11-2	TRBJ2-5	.	CASSYLIGGQETQYF
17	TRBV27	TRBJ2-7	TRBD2	CASSLRLAGPLSYEQYF
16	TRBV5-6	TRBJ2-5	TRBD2	CASSPILAGVLETQYF
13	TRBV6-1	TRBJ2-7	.	CASSEFTLAEQYF
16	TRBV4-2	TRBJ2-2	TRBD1	CASSQEDRDGSGELFF
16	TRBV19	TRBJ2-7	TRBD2	CASSPIAGEVVYEQYF
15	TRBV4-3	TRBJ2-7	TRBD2	CASSQGLAEPYEQYF
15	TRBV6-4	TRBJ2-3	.	CASSAQGTLTDTQYF
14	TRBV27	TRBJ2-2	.	CASSLGGGAGELFF
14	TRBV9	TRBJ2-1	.	CASRKTGPWDEQFF